The 23 T cell receptor beta chains below come from one sample, sequenced in a study of Graves' ophthalmopathy and Graves' hyperthyroidism. Amplifying from RNA transcripts, the study obtained TCR beta CDR3 regions. Following a first-round RT-PCR that used HTBI primers, a second-round multiplex PCR was carried out. MiXCR was run by TCRdb on the multiplex PCR reads, yielding one entry per CDR3 protein. The table shows fewer than 600,000 distinct CDR3 sequences, with under 15% occurring only once. The sequenced sample consisted of blood. All receptors come from a woman aged 25 to 39 with Graves' ophthalmopathy.

The CDR3 region is CASVVSGHNQPQHF. The CDR3 bases are TGTGCCAGCGTTGTTAGTGGGCATAATCAGCCCCAGCATTTT. This chain links TRBV28 with TRBJ1-5, with D uncertain. V was cut by 8 bases and J by 4 bases, with 15 bases left in between. The V gene's germline CDR1 is MDHEN and CDR2 SYDVKM. The CDR3 is 14 amino acids.

This clonotype was seen repeatedly, ten times or more. The CDR3 DNA is TGTGCCAGCACTTCGAGTGTACACGAGCAGTACTTC. Its translation: CASTSSVHEQYF. This chain joins TRBV6-5 and TRBJ2-7; D gene uncertain. The V end was cut by 7 bases, the J end by 5 bases, with 12 bases between. Germline V CDR1 and CDR2: MNHEY, SVGAGI. CDR3 size: 12 residues.

Turning to this clonotype: This may come from a read error, since a much larger clone is one base off. V gene TRBV12-3 or TRBV12-4 combines with J gene TRBJ2-5; a possible D gene is TRBD2 (7 bases). This CDR3 contains 13 residues. The CDR3, as DNA: TGTGCCAGCAGTATTCAGGGGCGGGAGATCCAGTACTTC. Amino acids: CASSIQGREIQYF.

This sequence joins TRBV30 and TRBJ1-1; TRBD1 is a possible D gene (5 bases). This CDR3 contains 15 residues. V lost 0 bases and J 1 base, leaving 12 bases between the germline ends. The germline CDR1 and CDR2 sequences are GTSNPN and SVGIG (reference sequence). In nucleotides, the CDR3 is TGTGCCTGGAGTGTACTGGGGCGTAGGAACACTGAAGCTTTCTTT. Residues: CAWSVLGRRNTEAFF. The full variable domain, its missing parts supplied by reference TRBV30 and TRBJ1-1, is SQTIHQWPATLVQPVGSPLSLECTVEGTSNPNLYWYRQAAGRGLQLLFYSVGIGQISSEVPQNLSASRPQDRQFILSSKKLLLSDSGFYLCAWSVLGRRNTEAFFGQGTRLTVV.

This clonotype was recorded at least ten times. V is TRBV7-8 and J is TRBJ2-5, with 7 nucleotides matching TRBD2. CDR1 SGHVS and CDR2 FQNEAQ come from the germline V gene. The length of the CDR3 is 15 residues. V shed 6 bases and J 3 bases; nucleotides not matched to a gene: 10. The DNA for the CDR3 is TGTGCCAGCAGTCCCAGGCCGGCGGGAGAAGAGACCCAGTACTTC. Its translation is CASSPRPAGEETQYF.

This clonotype was counted at least ten times. The chain links TRBV7-2 to TRBJ2-7; 13 bases align to TRBD2. Trimming removed 3 bases from V and 5 bases from J; junction bases left unmatched: 7. This CDR3 is 16 amino acids long. Germline V gene data show CDR1 as SGHTA and CDR2 as FQGNSA. The CDR3, as DNA: TGTGCCAGCAGCTTTACACTAGCGGGAGGGCCACACGAGCAGTACTTC. This translates into CASSFTLAGGPHEQYF.

The chain couples TRBV20-1 to TRBJ2-7; TRBD2 agrees at 12 bases. V was clipped by 1 base and J by 7 bases; unmatched bases: 14. CDR3 length equals 17 residues. CDR1 is DFQATT, CDR2 SNEGSKA, per germline (reference sequence). The CDR3 DNA follows: TGCAGTGCTAGAGTAAGCGCTAGCGGGAGGGGACTGTGGGAGCAGTACTTC. Its translation: CSARVSASGRGLWEQYF.

Turning to this clonotype: A much more abundant neighbour one base away suggests this may be a read error. V is TRBV12-3 or TRBV12-4 and J is TRBJ1-1, with D unresolved. The CDR3 has 15 amino acids. The CDR3 loop is CASRLGGSQNTEAFF. The CDR3 nucleotides read TGTGCCAGCCGTTTAGGTGGAAGCCAGAACACTGAAGCTTTCTTT.

V usage is TRBV6-1 and J usage is TRBJ1-1; tentatively, D is TRBD1 (5 bases). V was clipped by 6 bases and J by 1 base, with 18 bases between them. This CDR3 has 16 amino acids. Germline V gene lookup returns CDR1 MNHNS and CDR2 SASEGT. CDR3 DNA sequence: TGTGCCAGCAGGGTCTGGGGGTTTGGGGAGAACACTGAAGCTTTCTTT. As protein: CASRVWGFGENTEAFF.

This chain links TRBV6-1 with TRBJ2-5; 12 bases map to TRBD1. CDR3 length equals 20 residues. The V gene end was trimmed by 1 base and the J gene end by 2 bases; junction bases not matched to a gene: 14. The germline V gene has CDR1 MNHNS and CDR2 SASEGT. CDR3 region: CASSEEGTGGFTDVQETQYF. The CDR3 DNA reads TGTGCCAGCAGTGAAGAGGGGACAGGGGGCTTCACGGACGTACAAGAGACCCAGTACTTC.

This chain links TRBV12-3 or TRBV12-4 with TRBJ2-5, with D perhaps TRBD1 (6 bases). With 5 bases removed from V and 5 bases from J, the gap between germline ends came to 18 bases. The CDR3 has 15 residues. DNA for the CDR3: TGTGCCAGCAGTGAAAGTGGGGGCCCAAGGGAGACCCAGTACTTC. Its translation: CASSESGGPRETQYF.

This clonotype occurred many times. The V call is TRBV6-5, the J call TRBJ2-7; 10 bases fit TRBD2. The CDR3 totals 15 residues. Germline V gives CDR1 MNHEY, CDR2 SVGAGI. Losses at the gene ends were 4 bases for V and 3 bases for J; bases not matched to a gene: 6. The CDR3 DNA follows: TGTGCCAGCAGTTCCCAAGCGGGGGGGATCTACGAGCAGTACTTC. Its protein product is CASSSQAGGIYEQYF.

In its sample, this clonotype was seen many times. This chain links TRBV15 with TRBJ1-2, with D perhaps TRBD1 (6 bases). Per germline, CDR1 LNHNV and CDR2 YYDKDF (reference sequence). This CDR3 region has 15 residues. V dropped 0 bases and J dropped 4 bases, with 12 bases sitting between them. The CDR3 here is CATSRDYGRGYGYTF. The DNA of the CDR3 is TGTGCCACCAGCAGAGATTACGGCAGGGGCTATGGCTACACCTTC.

This clonotype was counted many times. This sequence joins TRBV7-2 and TRBJ2-5; 10 bases map to TRBD2. Trimming at V came to 3 bases and at J to 4 bases, leaving 8 bases not matched to a gene. The length of the CDR3 is 16 residues. The V gene's germline CDR1 is SGHTA and CDR2 FQGNSA. This CDR3 reads CASSFGSGRARETQYF. In nucleotides, the CDR3 is TGTGCCAGCAGCTTTGGGAGCGGGAGGGCCCGAGAGACCCAGTACTTC.

This clonotype has at least ten counts. The J gene is TRBJ1-1, the V gene TRBV9; D is perhaps TRBD1 (5 bases). There are 12 residues in the CDR3. V was cut by 4 bases and J by 11 bases, with 15 bases left in between. Germline V gene data show CDR1 as SGDLS and CDR2 as YYNGEE. This chain's CDR3 is CASSPRGGEAFF. The CDR3 nucleotides are TGTGCCAGCAGCCCTCGGGGCGGGGAGGCTTTCTTT.

This clonotype has a count of ten or more. The rearrangement uses TRBV12-3 or TRBV12-4 and TRBJ1-1; D might be TRBD1 (6 bases). The CDR3 is 15 residues long. V was clipped by 6 bases and J by 0 bases, with 14 bases between them. CDR3 sequence reads: CASSASDRMNTEAFF. As DNA, the CDR3 is TGTGCCAGCAGCGCCTCGGACAGAATGAACACTGAAGCTTTCTTT.

This clonotype appeared many times. This sequence joins TRBV20-1 and TRBJ1-2, with D tentatively TRBD1 (6 bases). V was trimmed by 3 bases and J by 6 bases, leaving 17 bases between them. The CDR3 runs 14 residues. In germline, CDR1 is DFQATT, CDR2 SNEGSKA (reference sequence). The CDR3 region has the DNA TGCAGTGCTAGCTCAGGGACAAAACGGGATGGCTACACCTTC. It translates to CSASSGTKRDGYTF.

This clonotype was observed at least ten times. V usage is TRBV30 and J usage is TRBJ2-3; TRBD2 aligns across 11 bases. The germline gives CDR1 GTSNPN, CDR2 SVGIG (reference sequence). The CDR3 sequence is 13 residues long. Trimming took 2 bases from V and 6 from J; bases not matched to a gene: 1. CDR3 DNA sequence: TGTGCCTGGAGTAGGACTAGCGGGGATACGCAGTATTTT. This translates into CAWSRTSGDTQYF.

This clonotype came up a few times. This sequence joins TRBV11-2 and TRBJ1-1, with D tentatively TRBD1 (6 bases). Germline V gives CDR1 SGHAT, CDR2 FQNNGV. This CDR3 contains 14 residues. The V end lost 3 bases, the J end lost 3 bases, and 11 bases lay between the germline ends. The CDR3 DNA sequence: TGTGCCAGCAGCTTCGGGGGGGCGGACACTGAAGCTTTCTTT. Its protein is CASSFGGADTEAFF. The entire variable domain, with the rest obtained from reference TRBV11-2 and TRBJ1-1, is as follows: EAGVAQSPRYKIIEKRQSVAFWCNPISGHATLYWYQQILGQGPKLLIQFQNNGVVDDSQLPKDRFSAERLKGVDSTLKIQPAKLEDSAVYLCASSFGGADTEAFFGQGTRLTVV.

CDR3 protein: CASSVADDTGELFF. CDR3 bases: TGTGCCAGCAGTGTCGCAGATGATACCGGGGAGCTGTTTTTT. V and J are TRBV25-1 and TRBJ2-2; D not certain. CDR3 length equals 14 residues. V lost 4 bases and J lost 5, with 11 bases in between. Germline values: CDR1 MGHDK, CDR2 SYGVNS.

This clonotype was seen many times. V and J are TRBV4-1 and TRBJ1-1; D ambiguous. This CDR3 is built from 15 residues. Germline V CDR1 and CDR2: MGHRA, YSYEKL. The germline V and J ends were trimmed by 2 bases and 5 bases, with 15 bases remaining between them. The DNA for the CDR3 is TGCGCCAGCAGCCAATCTCGGGGATCTACGACTGAAGCTTTCTTT. Encoded protein: CASSQSRGSTTEAFF.

The table lists this clonotype with a few counts. At one boundary the junction diverges from the germline segment, which might be a read error. This chain links TRBV7-7 with TRBJ2-5, with a tentative D call TRBD2 (6 bases). CDR3 size: 16 residues. Germline CDR1 SSHAT, CDR2 FNYEAQ (reference sequence). In DNA form, the CDR3 reads TGTGCTAGCAGCCCAATCCGGGACTTTGGGGGGGAGACCCAGTACTTC. It codes for CASSPIRDFGGETQYF. The whole variable domain, filled in from reference TRBV7-7 and TRBJ2-5, reads GAGVSQSPRYKVTKRGQDVTLRCDPISSHATLYWYQQALGQGPEFLTYFNYEAQPDKSGLPSDRFSAERPEGSISTLTIQRTEQRDSAMYRCASSPIRDFGGETQYFGPGTRLLVL.

This clonotype was detected a few times. This sequence joins TRBV28 and TRBJ2-5; TRBD2 aligns across 8 bases. The ends lost 11 bases at V and 2 bases at J; junction bases unmatched: 10. The CDR3 is 14 amino acids. CDR1 MDHEN and CDR2 SYDVKM come from the germline V gene. The CDR3 DNA follows: TGTGCCGCCCACCCGGGGGGGCGACAAGAGACCCAGTACTTC. Encoded protein: CAAHPGGRQETQYF.